A selection of T cell receptor beta chains follows, all from one sample in a study of blood T cell repertoires in COVID-19. Produced via immunoSEQ multiplex PCR; TCRdb's table is partial and in-frame only. The sample consists of some 240,000 clones, nearly 90% of them appearing once. The sequencing sample was made of peripheral blood. These receptors originate from a woman in her 40s who had recovered from COVID-19. Both conserved end residues are part of each CDR3. D genes are given only for firm matches. A row's size may be missing; if present it is once, few, many or a size class.

d_call j_call clone_size v_call cdr3_aa cdr3_nt
. TRBJ1-3 few TRBV6-2/TRBV6-3 CASSRDVPSGNTIYF TGTGCCAGCAGTCGGGATGTCCCCTCTGGAAACACCATATATTTT
. TRBJ1-2 . TRBV11-2 CASSLKVRSGYTF TGTGCCAGCAGCTTAAAAGTCAGGTCTGGCTACACCTTC
TRBD2 TRBJ2-1 . TRBV19 CASNQRGNNEQFF TGTGCCAGTAACCAGCGGGGAAACAATGAGCAGTTCTTC
TRBD1 TRBJ1-6 . TRBV5-6 CASSWDRQLNSPLHF TGTGCCAGCAGCTGGGACAGGCAATTAAATTCACCCCTCCACTTT
TRBD1 TRBJ2-5 . TRBV12-3/TRBV12-4 CASSTGVSETQYF TGTGCCAGCAGCACAGGGGTAAGCGAGACCCAGTACTTC
TRBD2 TRBJ2-1 . TRBV11-2 CASSIRLAGTNNEQFF TGTGCCAGCAGCATTCGACTAGCGGGGACGAACAATGAGCAGTTCTTC
TRBD1 TRBJ2-6 . TRBV7-6 CASSLAFRGQALSGANVLTF TGTGCCAGCAGCTTAGCGTTTCGGGGACAGGCCCTCTCTGGGGCCAACGTCCTGACTTTC
. TRBJ2-3 . TRBV11-2 CASLPFGDTDTQYF TGTGCCAGCCTCCCCTTCGGGGACACAGATACGCAGTATTTT
TRBD2 TRBJ2-1 . TRBV6-4 CASSALAGVGNEQFF TGTGCCAGCAGTGCTCTAGCGGGAGTTGGTAATGAGCAGTTCTTC
. TRBJ2-3 . TRBV24-1 CATRRGGTDSTDTQYF TGTGCCACTCGGCGTGGGGGGACAGACAGCACAGATACGCAGTATTTT
. TRBJ2-1 . TRBV6-5 CASSYAGQQFF TGTGCCAGCAGTTACGCGGGGCAGCAGTTCTTC
TRBD2 TRBJ2-1 . TRBV11-3 CASRTSGRVEQFF TGTGCCAGTAGGACTAGCGGGAGGGTTGAGCAGTTCTTC
. TRBJ2-6 . TRBV29-1 CSVARDINSGANVLTF TGCAGCGTTGCCCGGGACATAAACTCTGGGGCCAACGTCCTGACTTTC
. TRBJ2-1 . TRBV5-1 CASSLEQNEQFF TGCGCCAGCAGCTTGGAACAAAATGAGCAGTTCTTC
TRBD2 TRBJ2-3 . TRBV24-1 CATSDLGLAGTDTQYF TGTGCCACCAGTGATTTAGGACTAGCGGGCACAGATACGCAGTATTTT
. TRBJ2-7 . TRBV15 CATAVVGAYEQYF TGTGCCACCGCCGTAGTCGGAGCCTACGAGCAGTACTTC
. TRBJ2-3 . TRBV6-5 CASSYSEGDTQYF TGTGCCAGCAGTTACTCGGAGGGTGATACGCAGTATTTT
. TRBJ2-2 . TRBV9 CASSVTSATGELFF TGTGCCAGCAGCGTAACCAGCGCCACCGGGGAGCTGTTTTTT
. TRBJ2-5 . TRBV30 CAWSGAVETQYF TGTGCCTGGAGTGGGGCCGTGGAGACCCAGTACTTC
TRBD1 TRBJ2-1 once TRBV5-6 CASSWVDRGHGEQFF TGTGCCAGCAGCTGGGTGGACAGGGGGCATGGTGAGCAGTTCTTC
. TRBJ2-1 . TRBV5-1 CASSPDDRLAEQFF TGCGCCAGCAGCCCAGACGACAGGCTCGCTGAGCAGTTCTTC